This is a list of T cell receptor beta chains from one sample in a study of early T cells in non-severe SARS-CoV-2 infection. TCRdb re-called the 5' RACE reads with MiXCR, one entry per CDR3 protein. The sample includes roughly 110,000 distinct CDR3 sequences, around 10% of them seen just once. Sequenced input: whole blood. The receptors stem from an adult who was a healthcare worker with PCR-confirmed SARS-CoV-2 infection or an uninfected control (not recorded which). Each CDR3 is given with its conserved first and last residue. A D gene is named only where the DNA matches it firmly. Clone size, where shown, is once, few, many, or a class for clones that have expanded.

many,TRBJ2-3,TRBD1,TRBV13,TGTGCCAGCAGCTCGCCGGGACAGAACACAGATACGCAGTATTTT,CASSSPGQNTDTQYF
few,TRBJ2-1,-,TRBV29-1,TGCAGCGAATCGGGACCCTCCTCCTACAATGAGCAGTTCTTC,CSESGPSSYNEQFF
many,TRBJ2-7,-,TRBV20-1,TGCAGTGTGCTGGAGCAAAGCTCCTACGAGCAGTACTTC,CSVLEQSSYEQYF
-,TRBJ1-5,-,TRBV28,TGTGCCAGCAGTTTAATGAGATATCAGCCCCAGCATTTT,CASSLMRYQPQHF
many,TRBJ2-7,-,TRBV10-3,TGTGCCATCAGTGAGTCGAGACAGAGAACCTACGAGCAGTACTTC,CAISESRQRTYEQYF
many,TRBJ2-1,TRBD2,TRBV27,TGTGCCAGCTGGAGTAGGGAGGGCCAGACCAATGAGCAGTTCTTC,CASWSREGQTNEQFF
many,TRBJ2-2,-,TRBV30,TGTGCCTGGAGCAAAACACCAAGAAACACCGGGGAGCTGTTTTTT,CAWSKTPRNTGELFF
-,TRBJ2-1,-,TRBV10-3,TGTGCCATCAGCCTAGTTACCATCCCCTCCTACAATGAGCAGTTCTTC,CAISLVTIPSYNEQFF
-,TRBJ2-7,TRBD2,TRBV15,TGTGCCACCAGCAGAGACTCCCCCGCGGGGCTAGCGGGAGGGGGCGAGCAGTACTTC,CATSRDSPAGLAGGGEQYF
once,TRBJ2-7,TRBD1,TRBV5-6,TGTGCCAGCAGCTGGGACAGTTACGAGCAGTACTTC,CASSWDSYEQYF
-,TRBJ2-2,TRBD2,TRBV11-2,TGTGCCAGCAGCTTAGGTTCGCTAGCGGCGACCGGGGAGCTGTTTTTT,CASSLGSLAATGELFF
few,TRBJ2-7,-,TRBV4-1,TGCGCCAGCAGCCAAGTTGGCGGGAAGGGCTACGAGCAGTACTTC,CASSQVGGKGYEQYF
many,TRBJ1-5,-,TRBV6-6,TGTGCCAGCAGCCTAGGGGCAAGAAATCAGCCCCAGCATTTT,CASSLGARNQPQHF
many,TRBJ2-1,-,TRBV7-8,TGTGCCAGCAGCCTGACTACTTACAATGAGCAGTTCTTC,CASSLTTYNEQFF
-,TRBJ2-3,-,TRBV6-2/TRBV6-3,TGTGCCAGCATTACCCGGGGTTCCACAGATACGCAGTATTTT,CASITRGSTDTQYF
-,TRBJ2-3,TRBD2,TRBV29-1,TGCAGCGTTGTTGGGACTAGAGTAGCGAATACGCAGTATTTT,CSVVGTRVANTQYF
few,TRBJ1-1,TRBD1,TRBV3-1,TGTGCCAGCAGCCGGGGACAGGGGAGGACTGAAGCTTTCTTT,CASSRGQGRTEAFF
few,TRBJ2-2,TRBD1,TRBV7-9,TGTGCCAGCAGTTTTCCGGGACAGACATACACCGGGGAGCTGTTTTTT,CASSFPGQTYTGELFF
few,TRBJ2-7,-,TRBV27,TGTGCCAGCAGTTCTCTCACCCGGGACCCTAAGGACTACGAGCAGTACTTC,CASSSLTRDPKDYEQYF
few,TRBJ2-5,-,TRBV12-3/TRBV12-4,TGTGCCAGCGGTACGCGGATACAAGAGACCCAGTACTTC,CASGTRIQETQYF
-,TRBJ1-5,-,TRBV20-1,TGCAGTGCTAGAGGGCCGGGCCCTAGCAATCAGCCCCAGCATTTT,CSARGPGPSNQPQHF
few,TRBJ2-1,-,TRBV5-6,TGTGCCAGCAGCTTGGTAATTACTAGCTCGAAGGGGTTCTTC,CASSLVITSSKGFF
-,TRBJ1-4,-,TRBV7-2,TGTGCCAGCAGCCCACGAGCAGGGGACACAGGAAAACTGTTTTTT,CASSPRAGDTGKLFF
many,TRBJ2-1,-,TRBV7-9,TGTGCCAGCAGCTTAGTGCTGGAGGGGAATGAGCAGTTCTTC,CASSLVLEGNEQFF
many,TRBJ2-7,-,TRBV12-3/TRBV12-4,TGTGCCAGCAGCCCTGGACGGTTCTCCTACGAGCAGTACTTC,CASSPGRFSYEQYF
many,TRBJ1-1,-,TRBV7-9,TGTGCCAGCAGCTTCTCCTCAAACACTGAAGCTTTCTTT,CASSFSSNTEAFF
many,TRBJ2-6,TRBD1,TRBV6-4,TGTGCCAGCAGTGAGACAGGGAGCTCTGGGGCCAACGTCCTGACTTTC,CASSETGSSGANVLTF
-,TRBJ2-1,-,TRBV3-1,TGTGCCAGCAGCCCTCGGGAGCATGGTGAGCAGTTCTTC,CASSPREHGEQFF
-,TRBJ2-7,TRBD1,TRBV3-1,TGTGCCAGCAGCTTTCGGGACAGGGGGAACGAGCAGTACTTC,CASSFRDRGNEQYF
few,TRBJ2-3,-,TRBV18,TGTGTCAGCTCAGGGACGCTAATGGAGTATTTT,CVSSGTLMEYF
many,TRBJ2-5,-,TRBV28,TGTGCCAGCAGTTTGGGGTTATCCGTACCTCAAGAGACCCAGTACTTC,CASSLGLSVPQETQYF
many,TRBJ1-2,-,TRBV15,TGTGCCACCAGCAGAGATAGGGGAAACTATGGCTACACCTTC,CATSRDRGNYGYTF
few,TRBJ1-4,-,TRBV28,TGTGCCAGCAGTTTGGCGGGACAAGGGGACTATGAAAAACTGTTTTTT,CASSLAGQGDYEKLFF
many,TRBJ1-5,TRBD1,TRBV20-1,TGCAGTGCTCTAGGACAGGCGGTCGGGCAGCCCCAGCATTTT,CSALGQAVGQPQHF
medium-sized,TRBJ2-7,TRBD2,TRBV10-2,TGCGCCAGCACAACTAGCGGGCGCTCCTACGAGCAGTACTTC,CASTTSGRSYEQYF
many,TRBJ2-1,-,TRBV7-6,TGTGCCAGCAGCGCGTACAATGAGCAGTTCTTC,CASSAYNEQFF
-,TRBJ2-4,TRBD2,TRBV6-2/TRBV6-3,TGTGCCAGCAGCCCAGCGGGAGAGGCGGACATTCAGTACTTC,CASSPAGEADIQYF
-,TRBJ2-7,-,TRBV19,TGTGCCACGTCGGACAGAGGCTACGAGCAGTACTTC,CATSDRGYEQYF
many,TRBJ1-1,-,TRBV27,TGTGCCAGCAGTAGCGAGGGGACTGAAGCTTTCTTT,CASSSEGTEAFF
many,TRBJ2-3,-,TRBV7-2,TGTGCCAGCAGCGGGTGGACTACCCGTAGCACAGATACGCAGTATTTT,CASSGWTTRSTDTQYF